The clone carrying this T cell receptor beta chain was detected a few times. This entry comes from a study of early T cells in non-severe SARS-CoV-2 infection. Overall study: From unsorted whole blood, bulk RNA was sequenced, and the chains remained unpaired.

Deletions cut 5 bases from V and 6 bases from J, with 10 bases between. This CDR3 comprises 12 residues. Per germline, CDR1 SGHAT and CDR2 FQNNGV. Individual cDNA molecules each received unique molecular identifiers attached to them. TCRdb processed the 5' RACE reads anew with MiXCR; each CDR3 protein has one entry. The sample holds 85,000 to 100,000 distinct CDR3 sequences, 11% seen once. The sample consisted of whole blood. The origin of this receptor is an adult who was a healthcare worker with PCR-confirmed SARS-CoV-2 infection or an uninfected control (not recorded which). The chain employs TRBV11-2 and TRBJ1-2; the D gene is possibly TRBD1 (6 bases). CDR3 protein: CASSPPGDGYTF. The CDR3, as DNA: TGTGCCAGCAGCCCACCAGGGGATGGCTACACCTTC.